One and the same sample provided the 17 T cell receptor beta chains below, sequenced in a study of T-cell reconstitution after alpha-beta-depleted transplantation in children. Construction of the TCRbeta library involved unique molecular identifiers. TCRdb re-derived calls from the PCR reads in MiXCR, one entry per CDR3 protein. The table lists 450,000 to 600,000 distinct CDR3 sequences, about 10% of them singletons. Material: PBMCs, obtained before TCRalphabeta/CD19-depleted stem cell transplant. These receptors originate from a child under 10 years old with inherited bone marrow failure, due to receive a stem cell transplant.

As to this clonotype: This may be a read error, as it is one base from a much larger clone. The J gene is TRBJ2-1, the V gene TRBV21-1; the table gives TRBD1 as D, unverified against the DNA. TRBV21-1 is recorded as a pseudogene. The CDR3 totals 18 residues. The chain's CDR3 is CASSKFRPGAPFIYEQFF. In DNA form, the CDR3 reads TGTGCCAGCAGCAAATTTCGACCGGGGGCTCCCTTTATCTATGAGCAGTTCTTC.

This clonotype was recorded at least ten times. The chain combines TRBV5-4 with TRBJ2-3; tentative D call: TRBD2 (5 bases). The CDR3 totals 16 residues. V gave up 2 bases and J gave up 2 bases, with 15 bases separating them. Germline values: CDR1 SGHNT, CDR2 YYREEE (reference sequence). The CDR3 DNA sequence: TGTGCCAGCAGCTTCTTTACCGGGATATACACAGATACGCAGTATTTT. Its protein is CASSFFTGIYTDTQYF.

At least ten counts were recorded for this clonotype. The genes are TRBV15 and TRBJ2-1; TRBD2 matches 11 bases. In germline, CDR1 is LNHNV, CDR2 YYDKDF (reference sequence). The CDR3 is made up of 16 amino acids. The V segment lost 1 base and the J segment 9 bases; nucleotides outside the gene matches: 8. Written as DNA, the CDR3 is TGTGCCACCAGCAGAGGACTAGCGGGACTGGAGGGTGAGCAGTTCTTC. Residues: CATSRGLAGLEGEQFF.

This clonotype was seen repeatedly, ten times or more. V usage is TRBV6-2 or TRBV6-3 and J usage is TRBJ2-1; 11 bases are shared with TRBD2. Trimming removed 6 bases from V and 8 bases from J; junction bases left unmatched: 9. This CDR3 comprises 15 residues. Germline V gene sequence: CDR1 MNHEY, CDR2 SVGEGT. CDR3 region: CASRISGRARHEQFF. CDR3 DNA: TGTGCCAGCAGGATTAGCGGGAGGGCCAGACATGAGCAGTTCTTC.

This clonotype was observed many times. The chain employs TRBV12-3 or TRBV12-4 and TRBJ1-2, with a tentative D call TRBD1 (5 bases). V lost 1 base and J lost 1, with 7 bases in between. CDR3 length equals 14 residues. In nucleotides, the CDR3 is TGTGCCAGCAGTTTAGGAGGGGTTAACTATGGCTACACCTTC. Translated, it gives CASSLGGVNYGYTF.

CDR3 nucleotides: TGTGCCAGCAGCTTAGGGGACAGGGGGATTTCACCCCTCCACTTT. Encoded protein: CASSLGDRGISPLHF. This sequence joins TRBV13 and TRBJ1-6; 10 bases are a match to TRBD1. Germline V gene sequence: CDR1 PRHDT, CDR2 FYEKMQ (reference sequence). The CDR3 has 15 residues. Unmatched junction bases numbered 2, after V lost 0 bases and J lost 9 bases. Full variable domain (rest looked up from reference TRBV13 and TRBJ1-6): AAGVIQSPRHLIKEKRETATLKCYPIPRHDTVYWYQQGPGQDPQFLISFYEKMQSDKGSIPDRFSAQQFSDYHSELNMSSLELGDSALYFCASSLGDRGISPLHFGNGTRLTVT.

The sample holds many counts of this clonotype. This chain joins TRBV5-4 and TRBJ2-5; D is undetermined. Trimming stripped 3 bases from V and 5 bases from J, with 8 bases between. This CDR3 contains 12 residues. CDR1 is SGHNT, CDR2 YYREEE, per germline (reference sequence). CDR3 DNA: TGTGCCAGCAGCTCGCCCAGGGAGACCCAGTACTTC. Translated: CASSSPRETQYF.

The chain combines TRBV7-2 with TRBJ2-7; TRBD2 is a possible D gene (5 bases). The length of the CDR3 is 15 residues. Germline V gives CDR1 SGHTA, CDR2 FQGNSA. V lost 5 bases to trimming and J lost 2 bases, with 16 bases between them. The CDR3 protein is CASSQTHSEAYEQYF. Here the CDR3 DNA reads TGTGCCAGCAGCCAAACTCATAGCGAGGCCTACGAGCAGTACTTC.

The V and J genes are TRBV4-1 and TRBJ2-3, with 10 bases that match TRBD2. V shed 1 base and J 1 base; nucleotides not matched to a gene: 8. The CDR3 has 18 residues. From germline, CDR1 is MGHRA and CDR2 YSYEKL. For the CDR3, the DNA is TGCGCCAGCAGCCAAGGTCCTAGCGGGAGTATCGGCACAGATACGCAGTATTTT. Translating gives CASSQGPSGSIGTDTQYF.

In its sample, this clonotype was seen many times. The rearrangement links TRBV4-2 to TRBJ2-7, with D possibly TRBD2 on 5 matching bases. The CDR3 is made up of 15 amino acids. CDR1 is LGHNA, CDR2 YNFKEQ, per germline. V was trimmed by 3 bases and J by 0 bases, leaving 12 bases between them. CDR3 sequence reads: CASSQEVRSSYEQYF. DNA of the CDR3: TGTGCCAGCAGCCAGGAGGTTCGTAGCTCCTACGAGCAGTACTTC.

This clonotype was detected ten times or more. V and J are TRBV20-1 and TRBJ2-7; 9 bases match TRBD2. Per germline, CDR1 DFQATT and CDR2 SNEGSKA (reference sequence). This CDR3 has 14 residues. J lost 3 bases, V lost 5 bases, and 8 bases had no gene match. The CDR3 loop is CSASPPSGDYEQYF. As DNA, the CDR3 is TGCAGTGCTTCGCCGCCTAGCGGGGACTACGAGCAGTACTTC.

In this sample, this clonotype turned up many times. The chain combines TRBV2 with TRBJ1-1, with 8 bases aligning to TRBD1. Trimming cost V 3 bases and J 2 bases; bases outside gene matches: 5. This CDR3 comprises 15 residues. Germline assignment: CDR1 SNHLY and CDR2 FYNNEI. The CDR3 loop reads CASSEDREANTEAFF. The CDR3 DNA reads TGTGCCAGCAGTGAGGACAGGGAGGCAAACACTGAAGCTTTCTTT.

This clonotype was found many times. V gene TRBV5-8 combines with J gene TRBJ2-1; D gene ambiguous. The CDR3 consists of 14 residues. V was clipped by 4 bases and J by 8 bases, with 16 bases between them. Germline CDR1 SGHTS, CDR2 YDEGEE. CDR3 bases: TGTGCCAGCAGCGTCGCCCCAATAGCCGATGAGCAGTTCTTC. As protein: CASSVAPIADEQFF.

The sample holds many counts of this clonotype. V and J are TRBV13 and TRBJ1-5, with D hard to call. Trimming took off 4 bases at V and 1 base at J, with 14 bases between the two ends. Germline CDR1 is PRHDT and CDR2 is FYEKMQ (reference sequence). The CDR3 covers 16 residues. The DNA for the CDR3 is TGTGCCAGCAGCTCTAGGCGATCTACAAGCAATCAGCCCCAGCATTTT. Translation: CASSSRRSTSNQPQHF.

This clonotype was observed many times. The chain carries TRBV29-1 and TRBJ2-2; D is uncertain. V was clipped by 7 bases and J by 5 bases, with 11 bases between them. The CDR3 runs to 12 residues. Looked up from germline, CDR1 is SQVTM and CDR2 is ANQGSEA. CDR3 bases: TGCAGCGCATTTTCGTGGACCGGGGAGCTGTTTTTT. This encodes CSAFSWTGELFF.

This clonotype was counted at least ten times. J is TRBJ2-7 and V is TRBV4-3, with 7 positions matching TRBD1. Germline loops: CDR1 LGHNA, CDR2 YSLEER. The junction had 8 bases not matched to a gene; V was cut back by 3 bases and J by 3 bases. The CDR3 is made up of 15 amino acids. CDR3 sequence: CASSQATGTVYEQYF. The DNA for the CDR3 is TGCGCCAGCAGCCAGGCAACCGGGACAGTCTACGAGCAGTACTTC.

About this clonotype itself: Germline and junction disagree at one end, which may indicate a read error. This chain joins TRBV5-4 and TRBJ2-2; possibly TRBD2 for D (5 bases). The CDR3 loop spans 16 amino acids. CDR1 and CDR2 (germline): SGHNT, YYREEE (reference sequence). CDR3 bases: TGTGCCAGCAGCACCTTAGGGTCACAACAGACCGGGGAGCCGTTTTTT. Its translation is CASSTLGSQQTGEPFF.